The source of this T cell receptor beta chain is a study of T cell responses to AZD1222 COVID-19 vaccine. General study results and limits: Mapped onto spike, vaccine-associated CD4 TCRs spanned it and were dominant at 160-218 and 743-854.

The data were produced by immunoSEQ multiplex PCR, yet TCRdb's version contains in-frame clones alone and is incomplete. This table has over 65,000 clones, 92% appearing once. The V gene lost 0 bases and the J gene lost 8 bases, with 9 bases spanning the gap. The CDR3 sequence is 13 residues long. Per germline, CDR1 SGHRS and CDR2 YFSETQ. As to this clone: As yet, its antigen is unknown.

This TCR was sampled from an adult in good health. This chain links TRBV5-1 with TRBJ2-1; the D gene is possibly TRBD1 (5 bases). This material consisted of peripheral blood, taken on day 0 of MenACWY control vaccination. CDR3 loop: CASSLGQGYEQFF. The CDR3 nucleotides read TGCGCCAGCAGCTTGGGGCAGGGTTATGAGCAGTTCTTC.